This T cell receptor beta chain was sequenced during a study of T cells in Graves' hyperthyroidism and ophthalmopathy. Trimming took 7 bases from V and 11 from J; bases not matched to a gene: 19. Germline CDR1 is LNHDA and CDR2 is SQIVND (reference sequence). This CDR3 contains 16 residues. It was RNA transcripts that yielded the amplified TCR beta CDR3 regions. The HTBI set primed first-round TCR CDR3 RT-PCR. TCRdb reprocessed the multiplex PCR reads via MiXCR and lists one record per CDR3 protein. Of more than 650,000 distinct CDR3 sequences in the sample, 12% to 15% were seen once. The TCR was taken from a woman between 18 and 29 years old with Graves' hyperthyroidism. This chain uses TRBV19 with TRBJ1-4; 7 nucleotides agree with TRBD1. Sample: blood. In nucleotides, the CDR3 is TGTGCCAGTACCGATGCCCCGCGACAGGGTTTCTTCAAACTGTTTTTT. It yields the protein CASTDAPRQGFFKLFF.